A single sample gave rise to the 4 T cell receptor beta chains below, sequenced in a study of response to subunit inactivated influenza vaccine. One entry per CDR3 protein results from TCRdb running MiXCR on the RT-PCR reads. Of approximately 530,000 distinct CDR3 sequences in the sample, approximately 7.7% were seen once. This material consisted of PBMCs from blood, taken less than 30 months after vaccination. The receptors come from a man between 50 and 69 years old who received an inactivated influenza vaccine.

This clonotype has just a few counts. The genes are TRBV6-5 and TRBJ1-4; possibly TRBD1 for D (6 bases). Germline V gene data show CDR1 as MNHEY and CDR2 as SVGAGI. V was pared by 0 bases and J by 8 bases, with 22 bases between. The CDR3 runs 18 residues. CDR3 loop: CASSYSTDIRGTGEKLFF. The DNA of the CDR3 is TGTGCCAGCAGTTACTCGACTGATATAAGGGGGACGGGGGAAAAACTGTTTTTT.

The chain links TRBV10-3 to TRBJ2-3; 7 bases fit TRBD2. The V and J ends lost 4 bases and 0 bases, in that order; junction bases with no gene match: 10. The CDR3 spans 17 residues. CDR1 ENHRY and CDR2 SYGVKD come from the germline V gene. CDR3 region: CAISVRRERASTDTQYF. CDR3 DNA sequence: TGTGCCATCAGTGTACGGCGGGAGCGCGCTAGCACAGATACGCAGTATTTT.

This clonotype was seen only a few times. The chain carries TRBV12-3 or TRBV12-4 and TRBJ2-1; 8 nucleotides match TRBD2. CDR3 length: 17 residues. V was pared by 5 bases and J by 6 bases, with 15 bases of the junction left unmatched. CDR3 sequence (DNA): TGTGCCAGCAGTCCGGGCCTCGGGACTAGTTGGGGCAATGAGCAGTTCTTC. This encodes CASSPGLGTSWGNEQFF.

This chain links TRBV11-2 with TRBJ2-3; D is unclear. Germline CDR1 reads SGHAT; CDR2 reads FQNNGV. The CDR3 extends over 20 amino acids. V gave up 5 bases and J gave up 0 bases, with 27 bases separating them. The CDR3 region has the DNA TGTGCCAGCAGCCCAGCTCGACTCCAATTGATACCCCTAAGCACAGATACGCAGTATTTT. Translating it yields CASSPARLQLIPLSTDTQYF.